Listed here are 10 T cell receptor beta chains from one sample, sequenced in a study of T cell responses to AZD1222 COVID-19 vaccine. TCRdb's table, derived via immunoSEQ multiplex PCR, lists solely in-frame clones and lacks some. The data hold roughly 100,000 clones, with roughly nine tenths observed a single time. The source was peripheral blood, collected on day 0 of AZD1222 vaccination. The receptors originated from an adult in good health.

V usage is TRBV6-1 and J usage is TRBJ1-1; 10 nucleotides align to TRBD1. The V segment lost 2 bases and the J segment 5 bases; nucleotides outside the gene matches: 5. Germline CDR1 and CDR2: MNHNS and SASEGT. The CDR3 is 15 amino acids. DNA for the CDR3: TGTGCCAGCAGTGAACCAGGACAGGGGGGGACTGAAGCTTTCTTT. It encodes CASSEPGQGGTEAFF.

The rearrangement links TRBV6-6 to TRBJ2-7, with TRBD1 identical over 8 bases. The CDR3 has 15 amino acids. After removal of 2 bases from V and 0 bases from J, the junction contained 3 bases not matched to a gene. Germline CDR1 is MNHNY and CDR2 is SVGAGI (reference sequence). The chain's CDR3 is CASSYRTGSSYEQYF. Here the CDR3 DNA reads TGTGCCAGCAGTTACCGGACAGGGAGCTCCTACGAGCAGTACTTC.

V gene TRBV5-1 combines with J gene TRBJ2-5; no clear D. The CDR3 is 13 amino acids. V lost 1 base, J lost 2 bases, and 6 bases lay in between. CDR1 is SGHRS, CDR2 YFSETQ, per germline. The CDR3 protein is CASSLTVQETQYF. The DNA for the CDR3 is TGCGCCAGCAGCTTGACCGTTCAAGAGACCCAGTACTTC.

The chain carries TRBV6-5 and TRBJ1-3; 7 bases are shared with TRBD1. Germline CDR1 and CDR2: MNHEY and SVGAGI. Trimming took 3 bases from V and 4 from J; bases not matched to a gene: 9. The CDR3 has 16 residues. CDR3 DNA: TGTGCCAGCAGTTATCATAAGGGGGCTAAGGGAAACACCATATATTTT. The encoded protein is CASSYHKGAKGNTIYF.

This chain links TRBV7-2 with TRBJ2-7; D not certain. Trimming stripped 0 bases from V and 0 bases from J, with 9 bases between. CDR1 is SGHTA, CDR2 FQGNSA, per germline. The CDR3 has 15 residues. CDR3 sequence (DNA): TGTGCCAGCAGCTTAGCGCTGGCGGTCTCCTACGAGCAGTACTTC. The encoded protein is CASSLALAVSYEQYF. Full variable domain (outside the CDR3, taken from reference TRBV7-2 and TRBJ2-7): GAGVSQSPSNKVTEKGKDVELRCDPISGHTALYWYRQSLGQGLEFLIYFQGNSAPDKSGLPSDRFSAERTGGSVSTLTIQRTQQEDSAVYLCASSLALAVSYEQYFGPGTRLTVT.

V and J are TRBV4-1 and TRBJ2-3; 10 bases line up with TRBD2. Germline V CDR1 and CDR2: MGHRA, YSYEKL. The CDR3 is made up of 15 amino acids. V gave up 6 bases and J gave up 3 bases; unmatched junction bases: 6. The CDR3 DNA reads TGCGCCAGCAGTAGAGCGGGAGGGCTGACAGATACGCAGTATTTT. Translation gives CASSRAGGLTDTQYF.

The V and J genes are TRBV18 and TRBJ2-7; maybe TRBD2 (5 bases). The CDR3 spans 14 residues. V lost 2 bases to trimming and J lost 3 bases, with 11 bases between them. Germline lookup yields CDR1 KGHSH and CDR2 LQKENI. The CDR3 coding sequence is TGTGCCAGCTCACCAGGAGGACCCCGCTACGAGCAGTACTTC. Amino acid sequence: CASSPGGPRYEQYF.

Here the CDR3 reads CASSQNDGYYGYTF. The CDR3 coding sequence is TGTGCCAGCAGCCAGAACGACGGCTACTATGGCTACACCTTC. V and J are TRBV5-6 and TRBJ1-2; D is undetermined. Germline V lookup: CDR1 SGHDT, CDR2 YYEEEE. CDR3 length: 14 amino acids. The ends were cut back, 4 bases at V and 3 bases at J, with 13 bases in the middle.

This chain links TRBV14 with TRBJ1-2; possible D gene TRBD1, 6 bases. The CDR3 extends over 14 amino acids. The ends were cut back, 4 bases at V and 8 bases at J, with 17 bases in the middle. The germline V gene has CDR1 SGHDN and CDR2 FVKESK. The CDR3 spells CASSPEGRGSGYTF. The CDR3 nucleotides are TGTGCCAGCAGCCCAGAAGGTAGGGGGTCCGGCTACACCTTC. The variable domain in full, with the rest retrieved from reference TRBV14 and TRBJ1-2, is EAGVTQFPSHSVIEKGQTVTLRCDPISGHDNLYWYRRVMGKEIKFLLHFVKESKQDESGMPNNRFLAERTGGTYSTLKVQPAELEDSGVYFCASSPEGRGSGYTFGSGTRLTVV.

This clone occurred a few times. The rearrangement uses TRBV9 and TRBJ1-2; D is unresolved. CDR3 length: 15 amino acids. Germline lookup yields CDR1 SGDLS and CDR2 YYNGEE. Trimming removed 0 bases at V and 4 bases at J, with 13 bases between. CDR3 sequence reads: CASSVDPTPGYGYTF. In DNA, the CDR3 is TGTGCCAGCAGCGTAGACCCCACTCCTGGCTATGGCTACACCTTC. Full variable domain (rest looked up from reference TRBV9 and TRBJ1-2): DSGVTQTPKHLITATGQRVTLRCSPRSGDLSVYWYQQSLDQGLQFLIQYYNGEERAKGNILERFSAQQFPDLHSELNLSSLELGDSALYFCASSVDPTPGYGYTFGSGTRLTVV.